This entry lists 21 T cell receptor beta chains sequenced from one sample in a study of T-cell reconstitution after alpha-beta-depleted transplantation in children. The authors prepared the TCRbeta library with unique molecular identifiers. TCRdb used MiXCR to reprocess the PCR reads, holding one entry per CDR3 protein. The table has roughly 500,000 distinct CDR3 sequences, about 17% seen once. The sequencing here drew on PBMCs from the stem cell graft donor, taken from the stem cell graft. The receptors were sampled from a human donor who donated a stem cell graft to a child with acute lymphoblastic leukemia.

This clonotype was seen many times. V usage is TRBV6-5 and J usage is TRBJ1-1; D remains unclear. Germline assignment: CDR1 MNHEY and CDR2 SVGAGI. The CDR3 has 14 amino acids. Trimming removed 0 bases at V and 0 bases at J, with 5 bases between. The CDR3 reads CASSYSRLNTEAFF. CDR3 bases: TGTGCCAGCAGTTACTCCCGTCTGAACACTGAAGCTTTCTTT.

This clonotype was seen only a few times. V and J are TRBV12-3 or TRBV12-4 and TRBJ2-1; 9 nucleotides agree with TRBD2. V was pared by 6 bases and J by 4 bases, with 4 bases of the junction left unmatched. This CDR3 is built from 14 residues. The CDR3 region has the DNA TGTGCCAGCAGGGGAGCGGGAGGATACAATGAGCAGTTCTTC. Protein: CASRGAGGYNEQFF.

This clonotype has more than one count but fewer than ten. V usage is TRBV5-1 and J usage is TRBJ2-3; perhaps TRBD2 as D (6 bases). Germline V lookup: CDR1 SGHRS, CDR2 YFSETQ. V was clipped by 7 bases and J by 0 bases, with 15 bases between them. The CDR3 extends over 15 amino acids. CDR3 sequence: CASAPLALSTDTQYF. DNA of the CDR3: TGCGCCAGCGCTCCCCTAGCGTTAAGCACAGATACGCAGTATTTT.

This clonotype was seen a few times. The gene calls are TRBV19 and TRBJ2-2; 10 bases map to TRBD2. Germline CDR1 reads LNHDA; CDR2 reads SQIVND (reference sequence). There are 14 residues in the CDR3. The V and J ends lost 3 bases and 7 bases, in that order; junction bases with no gene match: 2. This chain's CDR3 is CASSIRTSGGELFF. The CDR3 DNA reads TGTGCCAGTAGTATCAGGACTAGCGGCGGGGAGCTGTTTTTT.

Only a few counts were recorded for this clonotype. The chain links TRBV10-2 to TRBJ2-2, with D uncertain. This CDR3 spans 16 amino acids. V was shortened by 7 bases and J by 0 bases, with 15 bases between the two germline ends. In germline, CDR1 is WSHSY, CDR2 SAAADI. The CDR3 loop reads CASTSDLATNTGELFF. CDR3 DNA sequence: TGCGCCAGCACCTCGGACCTTGCTACGAACACCGGGGAGCTGTTTTTT.

This clonotype has more than one count but fewer than ten. The V gene is TRBV12-3 or TRBV12-4, the J gene TRBJ2-5; D is possibly TRBD1 or TRBD2 (5 bases each). Trimming shortened V by 7 bases and J by 1 base, and 7 bases separated the two germline ends. The CDR3 contains 12 residues. The CDR3 reads CASKGTQETQYF. As DNA, the CDR3 is TGTGCCAGCAAGGGGACCCAAGAGACCCAGTACTTC.

The chain carries TRBV25-1 and TRBJ2-7, with 11 bases lining up with TRBD1. The V segment lost 4 bases and the J segment 4 bases; nucleotides outside the gene matches: 6. Germline assignment: CDR1 MGHDK and CDR2 SYGVNS. The CDR3 runs to 15 residues. The CDR3 loop reads CASSASGTGGYEQYF. The CDR3 bases are TGTGCCAGCAGTGCCTCCGGGACAGGGGGTTACGAGCAGTACTTC.

This clonotype has only a few counts. The chain links TRBV6-5 to TRBJ2-2; 8 nucleotides align to TRBD1. V was clipped by 2 bases and J by 1 base; unmatched bases: 0. This CDR3 contains 15 residues. CDR1 and CDR2 (germline): MNHEY, SVGAGI. The CDR3 here is CASSYDRGNTGELFF. CDR3 in DNA: TGTGCCAGCAGTTACGACAGGGGGAACACCGGGGAGCTGTTTTTT.

Only a few counts were recorded for this clonotype. DNA for the CDR3: TGTGCCAGCAGCTTCTACAGGGGTGAAAAACTGTTTTTT. Translated, it gives CASSFYRGEKLFF. V and J are TRBV7-8 and TRBJ1-4; 7 bases align to TRBD1. The V and J ends lost 3 bases and 7 bases, in that order; junction bases with no gene match: 2. CDR1 and CDR2 from the germline V gene are SGHVS and FQNEAQ. The CDR3 covers 13 residues.

The rearrangement links TRBV20-1 to TRBJ2-7; D might be TRBD1 (6 bases). Trimming took off 2 bases at V and 2 bases at J, with 16 bases between the two ends. The CDR3 loop spans 15 amino acids. Germline-derived CDR1 and CDR2 are DFQATT and SNEGSKA (reference sequence). CDR3 sequence (DNA): TGCAGTGCTAGAAAGACAGGAAGGGAGCCCTACGAGCAGTACTTC. Its protein product is CSARKTGREPYEQYF.

The chain joins TRBV29-1 to TRBJ2-1; 10 nucleotides align to TRBD2. Looked up from germline, CDR1 is SQVTM and CDR2 is ANQGSEA. V dropped 5 bases and J dropped 0; count of bases not matched to a gene: 10. CDR3 size: 17 residues. CDR3: CSVRRLAGKSSYNEQFF. Here the CDR3 DNA reads TGCAGCGTTAGACGACTAGCGGGTAAGAGCTCCTACAATGAGCAGTTCTTC.

The gene calls are TRBV20-1 and TRBJ2-1; no definite D call. This CDR3 has 12 residues. V was trimmed by 3 bases and J by 5 bases, leaving 8 bases between them. CDR1 is DFQATT, CDR2 SNEGSKA, per germline (reference sequence). The CDR3 loop reads CSASSINNEQFF. The CDR3, as DNA: TGCAGTGCTAGCAGCATCAACAATGAGCAGTTCTTC.

The rearrangement joins TRBV6-1 to TRBJ1-1; the D gene is possibly TRBD1 (6 bases). Trimming took 1 base from V and 5 from J, leaving 11 bases between them. This CDR3 has 14 residues. Germline-derived CDR1 and CDR2 are MNHNS and SASEGT. CDR3 sequence: CASSEEQGGTEAFF. DNA for the CDR3: TGTGCCAGCAGTGAAGAACAGGGAGGGACTGAAGCTTTCTTT.

The chain combines TRBV18 with TRBJ2-1; D not certain. Trimming removed 4 bases from V and 6 bases from J, with 16 bases in between. CDR3 length equals 15 residues. Germline CDR1 and CDR2: KGHSH and LQKENI. CDR3 region: CASSQTTPTGNEQFF. CDR3 nucleotides: TGTGCCAGCTCACAGACAACGCCGACTGGCAATGAGCAGTTCTTC. Together with reference TRBV18 and TRBJ2-1, the CDR3 gives the full variable domain: NAGVMQNPRHLVRRRGQEARLRCSPMKGHSHVYWYRQLPEEGLKFMVYLQKENIIDESGMPKERFSAEFPKEGPSILRIQQVVRGDSAAYFCASSQTTPTGNEQFFGPGTRLTVL.

This clonotype occurred many times. This chain uses TRBV5-1 with TRBJ2-5; tentative D call: TRBD1 (6 bases). Trimming pared 3 bases from V and 5 bases from J, leaving 14 bases between. Looked up from germline, CDR1 is SGHRS and CDR2 is YFSETQ. The length of the CDR3 is 14 residues. The CDR3 reads CASSYTTTGETQYF. The CDR3 nucleotides are TGCGCCAGCAGCTATACCACAACAGGGGAGACCCAGTACTTC.

This chain connects TRBV5-1 to TRBJ1-5; D not certain. CDR1 SGHRS and CDR2 YFSETQ come from the germline V gene. The CDR3 extends over 13 amino acids. Trimming left V 4 bases short and J 4 bases short, with 9 bases between. The CDR3 DNA reads as TGCGCCAGCAGCCGAGGGATAAATCAGCCCCAGCATTTT. Translation gives CASSRGINQPQHF.

The chain employs TRBV12-3 or TRBV12-4 and TRBJ2-1; D is unresolved. V was clipped by 2 bases and J by 9 bases, with 8 bases between them. CDR3 length equals 12 residues. The CDR3 DNA reads as TGTGCCAGCAGTTTAAGTTCGTCTGAGCAGTTCTTC. Translated, it gives CASSLSSSEQFF.

This chain connects TRBV19 to TRBJ1-5, with D uncertain. Germline-derived CDR1 and CDR2 are LNHDA and SQIVND (reference sequence). V was cut by 1 base and J by 5 bases, with 6 bases left in between. CDR3 length: 13 residues. The CDR3 bases are TGTGCCAGTAGTATAGTCCGGGATCAGCCCCAGCATTTT. Its protein product is CASSIVRDQPQHF.

The V call is TRBV2, the J call TRBJ2-7; D possibly corresponds to TRBD2 (5 bases). CDR1 is SNHLY and CDR2 is FYNNEI in the germline V gene. This CDR3 has 15 residues. Trimming took off 8 bases at V and 0 bases at J, with 17 bases between the two ends. The CDR3 region has the DNA TGTGCCAGCGCGGAAGGGAGTAGTCGCTCCTACGAGCAGTACTTC. Amino acids: CASAEGSSRSYEQYF.

The rearrangement uses TRBV7-3 and TRBJ1-6, with D possibly being TRBD1 (6 bases). Trimming shortened V by 3 bases and J by 8 bases, and 17 bases separated the two germline ends. The CDR3 length is 16 residues. Germline assignment: CDR1 SGHTA and CDR2 FQGTGA. CDR3 nucleotides: TGTGCCAGCAGCTTCAGGGGCTCAGGGGAGTATTCACCCCTCCACTTT. Its translation is CASSFRGSGEYSPLHF.

This clonotype has more than one count but fewer than ten. The chain combines TRBV7-8 with TRBJ2-3; 12 bases fit TRBD1. Trimming cost V 5 bases and J 5 bases; bases outside gene matches: 5. CDR3 length: 15 residues. Germline lookup yields CDR1 SGHVS and CDR2 FQNEAQ. The CDR3 loop is CASSPGTGGRDTQYF. CDR3 DNA sequence: TGTGCCAGCAGCCCGGGGACAGGGGGCAGAGATACGCAGTATTTT.